These 4 T cell receptor beta chains were sequenced from one sample in a study of sequential checkpoint blockade in melanoma. Treatment noted: randomized to nivolumab then ipilimumab (arm A) or the reverse (arm B). TCRdb's table, derived via immunoSEQ multiplex PCR, lists solely in-frame clones and lacks some. Among thousands of clones listed, 90% were seen once. This specimen was CD8+ T cells sorted from blood (inferred from file names), taken from a patient given nivolumab and ipilimumab in sequence. These receptors were taken from a human donor with melanoma.

The V and J genes are TRBV15 and TRBJ2-3; TRBD2 matches 11 bases. The CDR3 is 16 amino acids. The junction had 5 bases not matched to a gene; V was cut back by 4 bases and J by 2 bases. Germline loops: CDR1 LNHNV, CDR2 YYDKDF (reference sequence). The CDR3 region has the DNA TGTGCCACCAGCACCCCACTAGCGGGAGCCACAGATACGCAGTATTTT. It translates to CATSTPLAGATDTQYF.

This clone was seen more than once but under ten times. CDR3 in DNA: TGTGCCTGCGACGGGGTGGGGGGCACTGAAGCTTTCTTT. Encoded protein: CACDGVGGTEAFF. J is TRBJ1-1 and V is TRBV19, with D perhaps matching TRBD1 (5 bases). The CDR3 is made up of 13 amino acids. Germline CDR1 is LNHDA and CDR2 is SQIVND (reference sequence). The ends were cut back, 11 bases at V and 4 bases at J, with 17 bases in the middle.

V and J are TRBV6-4 and TRBJ1-2; 8 positions agree with TRBD1. J lost 8 bases, V lost 8 bases, and 16 bases had no gene match. Germline V gene data show CDR1 as MRHNA and CDR2 as SNTAGT. This CDR3 contains 15 residues. The CDR3 bases are TGTGCCAGCTTCCCAAGACAGGGGCCATTGGAAGGCTACACCTTC. It specifies CASFPRQGPLEGYTF.

V and J are TRBV2 and TRBJ1-5; TRBD1 is a possible D gene (6 bases). The CDR3 extends over 14 amino acids. V was cut by 2 bases and J by 6 bases, with 11 bases left in between. Per germline, CDR1 SNHLY and CDR2 FYNNEI. The CDR3 loop is CASSESRGIQPQHF. The CDR3 DNA sequence: TGTGCCAGCAGTGAAAGCAGGGGAATTCAGCCCCAGCATTTT.